These T cell receptor beta chains were read from a single sample in a study of neurological immune-mediated disorders. TCRdb reprocessed the 5' RACE reads with MiXCR, giving one entry per CDR3 protein. The sample has tens of thousands of distinct CDR3 sequences, under 4.5% seen once. The specimen was PBMCs. The receptor set was obtained from a woman aged 55-70 years with multiple sclerosis. Each CDR3 is given without its conserved first and last residue.

TRBV5-1	ASSLLDTQY
TRBV5-1	ASSHGGSNTGELF
TRBV5-5	ASSETGTGRSSGVWTEAF
TRBV5-1	ASSPPTGVFYNEQF
TRBV5-1	ASSWTVNTDEQY
TRBV3-1	ASSQDRPQMNTEAF
TRBV5-5	ASSPSISRNTGELF
TRBV5-1	ASSLDRSGGANEQF
TRBV5-1	AWRTGDTQY
TRBV3-1	ASSTRGAGQETQY
TRBV18	ASSPSRGSSPLH
TRBV3-1	ASSQTRAAGARRSHEQY
TRBV5-6	ASRSSGANVLT
TRBV12-3/TRBV12-4	ASSLGENTEAF
TRBV20-1	SASNRVSNTGELF
TRBV30	AWRGQDLNTGELF
TRBV27	ASSWTGDTEAF
TRBV20-1	SARDGGDLQETQY